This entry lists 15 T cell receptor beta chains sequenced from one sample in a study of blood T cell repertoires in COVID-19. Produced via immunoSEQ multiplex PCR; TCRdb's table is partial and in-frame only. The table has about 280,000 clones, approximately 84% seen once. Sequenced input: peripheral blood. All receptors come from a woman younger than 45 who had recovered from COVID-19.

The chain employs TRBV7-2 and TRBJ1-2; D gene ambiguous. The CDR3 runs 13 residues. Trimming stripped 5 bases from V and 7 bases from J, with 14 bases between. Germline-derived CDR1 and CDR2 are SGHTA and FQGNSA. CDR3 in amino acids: CASSATRQAGYTF. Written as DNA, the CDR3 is TGTGCCAGCAGCGCAACCAGGCAGGCTGGCTACACCTTC.

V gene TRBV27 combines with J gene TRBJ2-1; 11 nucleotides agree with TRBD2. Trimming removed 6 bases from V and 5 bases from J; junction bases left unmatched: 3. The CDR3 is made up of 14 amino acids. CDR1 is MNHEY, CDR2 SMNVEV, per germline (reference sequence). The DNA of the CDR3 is TGTGCCAGCAGGCCGGGACTAGCGGACAATGAGCAGTTCTTC. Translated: CASRPGLADNEQFF.

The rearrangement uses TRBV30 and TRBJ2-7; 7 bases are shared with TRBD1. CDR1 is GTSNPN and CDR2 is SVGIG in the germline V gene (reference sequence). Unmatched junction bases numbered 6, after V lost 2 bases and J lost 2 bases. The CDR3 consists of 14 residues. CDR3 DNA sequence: TGTGCCTGGAGTACAGGGGTCGGGGCCTACGAGCAGTACTTC. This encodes CAWSTGVGAYEQYF.

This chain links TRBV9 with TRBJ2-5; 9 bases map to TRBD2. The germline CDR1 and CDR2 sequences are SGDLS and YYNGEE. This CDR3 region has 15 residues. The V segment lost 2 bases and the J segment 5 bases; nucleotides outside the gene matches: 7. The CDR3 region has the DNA TGTGCCAGCAGCGTCGTAGGACTAGCGCTTGAGACCCAGTACTTC. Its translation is CASSVVGLALETQYF. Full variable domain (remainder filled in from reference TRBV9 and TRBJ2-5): DSGVTQTPKHLITATGQRVTLRCSPRSGDLSVYWYQQSLDQGLQFLIQYYNGEERAKGNILERFSAQQFPDLHSELNLSSLELGDSALYFCASSVVGLALETQYFGPGTRLLVL.

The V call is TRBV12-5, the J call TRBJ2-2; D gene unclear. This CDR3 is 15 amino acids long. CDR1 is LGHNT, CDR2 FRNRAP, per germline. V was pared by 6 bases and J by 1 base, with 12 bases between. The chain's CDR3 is CASGAQQMNTGELFF. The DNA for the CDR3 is TGTGCTAGTGGGGCTCAACAGATGAACACCGGGGAGCTGTTTTTT.

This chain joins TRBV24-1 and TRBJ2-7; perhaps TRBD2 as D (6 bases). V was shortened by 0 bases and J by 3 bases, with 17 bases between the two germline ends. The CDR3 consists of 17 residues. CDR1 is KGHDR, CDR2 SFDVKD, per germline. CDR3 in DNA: TGTGCCACCAGTGATTTGTCTAACAGGAGGGGAGTCTACGAGCAGTACTTC. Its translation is CATSDLSNRRGVYEQYF.

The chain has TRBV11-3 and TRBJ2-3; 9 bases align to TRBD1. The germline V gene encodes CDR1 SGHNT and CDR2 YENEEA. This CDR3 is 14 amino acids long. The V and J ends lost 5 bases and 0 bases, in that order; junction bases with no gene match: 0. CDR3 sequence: CASSGQGSTDTQYF. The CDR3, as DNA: TGTGCCAGCAGCGGACAGGGGAGCACAGATACGCAGTATTTT.

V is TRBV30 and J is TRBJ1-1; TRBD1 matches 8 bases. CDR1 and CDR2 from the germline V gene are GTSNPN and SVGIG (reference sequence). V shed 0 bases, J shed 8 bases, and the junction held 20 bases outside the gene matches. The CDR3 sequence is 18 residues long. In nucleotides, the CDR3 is TGTGCCTGGAGTGTAAGGAGGTCAGGGGGCCAAAAAGAAGTCGAAGCTTTCTTT. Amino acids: CAWSVRRSGGQKEVEAFF.

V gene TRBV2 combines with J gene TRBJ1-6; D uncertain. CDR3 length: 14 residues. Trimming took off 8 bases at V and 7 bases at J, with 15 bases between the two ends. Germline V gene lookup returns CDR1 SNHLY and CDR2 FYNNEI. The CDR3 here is CASSQWQENSPLHF. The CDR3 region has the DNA TGTGCCAGCTCCCAGTGGCAGGAAAATTCACCCCTCCACTTT.

The CDR3, as DNA: TGTGCCAGCAGTCACAGGAGCAATCAGCCCCAGCATTTT. It is translated as CASSHRSNQPQHF. J is TRBJ1-5 and V is TRBV28; possible D gene TRBD1, 5 bases. V lost 5 bases and J 1 base, leaving 6 bases between the germline ends. CDR1 is MDHEN and CDR2 is SYDVKM in the germline V gene. CDR3 size: 13 residues. Complete variable domain (other parts from reference TRBV28 and TRBJ1-5): DVKVTQSSRYLVKRTGEKVFLECVQDMDHENMFWYRQDPGLGLRLIYFSYDVKMKEKGDIPEGYSVSREKKERFSLILESASTNQTSMYLCASSHRSNQPQHFGDGTRLSIL.

In DNA, the CDR3 is TGTGCCAGCAGTGAAGGGTTGACTAGCGGGTCCTACAATGAGCAGTTCTTC. The encoded protein is CASSEGLTSGSYNEQFF. The chain has TRBV2 and TRBJ2-1, with 10 bases fitting TRBD2. Trimming at V came to 1 base and at J to 1 base, leaving 4 bases not matched to a gene. From germline, CDR1 is SNHLY and CDR2 FYNNEI. The CDR3 extends over 17 amino acids.

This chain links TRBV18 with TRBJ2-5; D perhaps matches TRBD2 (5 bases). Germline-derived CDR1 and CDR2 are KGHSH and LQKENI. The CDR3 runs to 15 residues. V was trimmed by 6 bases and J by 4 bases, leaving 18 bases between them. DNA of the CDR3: TGTGCCAGCTCGCCTACTCGGGATTCAGGAGAGACCCAGTACTTC. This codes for CASSPTRDSGETQYF. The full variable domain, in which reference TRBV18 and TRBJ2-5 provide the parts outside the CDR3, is NAGVMQNPRHLVRRRGQEARLRCSPMKGHSHVYWYRQLPEEGLKFMVYLQKENIIDESGMPKERFSAEFPKEGPSILRIQQVVRGDSAAYFCASSPTRDSGETQYFGPGTRLLVL.

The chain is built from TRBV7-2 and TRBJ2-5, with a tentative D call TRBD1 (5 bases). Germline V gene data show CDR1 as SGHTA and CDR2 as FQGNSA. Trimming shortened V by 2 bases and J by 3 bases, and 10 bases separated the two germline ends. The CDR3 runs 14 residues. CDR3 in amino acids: CASSLNQGKETQYF. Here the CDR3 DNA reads TGTGCCAGCAGCTTAAACCAGGGAAAAGAGACCCAGTACTTC.

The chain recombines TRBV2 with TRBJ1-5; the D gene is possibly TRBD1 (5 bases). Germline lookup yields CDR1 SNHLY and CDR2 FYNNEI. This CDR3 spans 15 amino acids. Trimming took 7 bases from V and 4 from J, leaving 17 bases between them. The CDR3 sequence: CASKWGGTSNQPQHF. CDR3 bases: TGTGCCAGCAAATGGGGCGGGACTTCGAATCAGCCCCAGCATTTT.

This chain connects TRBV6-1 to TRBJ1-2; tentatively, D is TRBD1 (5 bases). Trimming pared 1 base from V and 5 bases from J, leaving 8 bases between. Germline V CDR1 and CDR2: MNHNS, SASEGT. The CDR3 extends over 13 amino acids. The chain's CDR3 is CASSEGAGYGYTF. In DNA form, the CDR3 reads TGTGCCAGCAGTGAAGGGGCAGGGTATGGCTACACCTTC.